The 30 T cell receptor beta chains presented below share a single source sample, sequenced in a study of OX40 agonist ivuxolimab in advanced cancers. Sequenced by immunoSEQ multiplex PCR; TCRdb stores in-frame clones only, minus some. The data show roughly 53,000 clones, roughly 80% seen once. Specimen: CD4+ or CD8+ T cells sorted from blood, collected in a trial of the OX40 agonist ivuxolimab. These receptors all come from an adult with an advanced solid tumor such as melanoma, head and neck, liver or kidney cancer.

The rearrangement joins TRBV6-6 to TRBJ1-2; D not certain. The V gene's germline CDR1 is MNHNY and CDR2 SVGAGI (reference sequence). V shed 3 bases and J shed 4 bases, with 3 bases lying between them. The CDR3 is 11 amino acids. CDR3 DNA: TGTGCCAGCAGTTATAGCTATGGCTACACCTTC. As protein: CASSYSYGYTF.

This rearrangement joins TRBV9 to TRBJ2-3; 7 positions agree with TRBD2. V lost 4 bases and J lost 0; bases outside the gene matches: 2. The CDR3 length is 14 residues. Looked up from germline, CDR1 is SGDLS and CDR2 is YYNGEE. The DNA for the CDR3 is TGTGCCAGCAGCCCGACTAGCAGCACAGATACGCAGTATTTT. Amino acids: CASSPTSSTDTQYF.

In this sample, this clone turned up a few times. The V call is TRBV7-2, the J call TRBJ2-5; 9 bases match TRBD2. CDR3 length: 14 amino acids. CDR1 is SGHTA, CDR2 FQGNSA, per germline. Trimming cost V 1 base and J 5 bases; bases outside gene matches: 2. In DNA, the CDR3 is TGTGCCAGCAGCTTAGGCGGGAGGGGGGAGACCCAGTACTTC. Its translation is CASSLGGRGETQYF.

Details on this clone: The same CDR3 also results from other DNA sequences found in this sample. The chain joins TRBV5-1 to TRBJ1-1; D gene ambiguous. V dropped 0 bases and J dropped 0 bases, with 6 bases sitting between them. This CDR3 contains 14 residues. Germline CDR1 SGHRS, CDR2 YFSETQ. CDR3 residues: CASSLVGMNTEAFF. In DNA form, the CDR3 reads TGCGCCAGCAGCTTGGTCGGGATGAACACTGAAGCTTTCTTT.

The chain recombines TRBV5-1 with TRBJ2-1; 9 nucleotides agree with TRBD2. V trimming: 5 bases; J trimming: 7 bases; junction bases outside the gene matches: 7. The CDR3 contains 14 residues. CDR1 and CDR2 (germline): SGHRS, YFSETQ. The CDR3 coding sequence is TGCGCCAGCAGAGAAGCGGGAGGAGGAAATGAGCAGTTCTTC. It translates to CASREAGGGNEQFF.

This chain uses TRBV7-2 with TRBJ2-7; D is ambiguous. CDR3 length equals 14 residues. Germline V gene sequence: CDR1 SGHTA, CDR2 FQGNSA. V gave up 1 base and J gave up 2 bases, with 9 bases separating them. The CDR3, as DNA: TGTGCCAGCAGCTTAGTAATTCGGCCCTACGAGCAGTACTTC. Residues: CASSLVIRPYEQYF.

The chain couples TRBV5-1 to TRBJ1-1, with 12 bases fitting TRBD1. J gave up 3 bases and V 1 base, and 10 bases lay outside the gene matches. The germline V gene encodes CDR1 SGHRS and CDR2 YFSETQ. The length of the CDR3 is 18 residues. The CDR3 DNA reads TGCGCCAGCAGCTTGTTATGGGACAGGGGGCTTGCGGACACTGAAGCTTTCTTT. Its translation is CASSLLWDRGLADTEAFF.

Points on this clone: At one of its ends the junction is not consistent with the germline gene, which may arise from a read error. CDR3 sequence: CAGSLAGAETQYF. In nucleotides, the CDR3 is TGTGCCGGCAGCTTAGCGGGAGCGGAGACCCAGTACTTC. The chain uses TRBV7-2 and TRBJ2-5; 9 bases agree with TRBD2. CDR1 and CDR2 (germline): SGHTA, FQGNSA. This CDR3 spans 13 amino acids.

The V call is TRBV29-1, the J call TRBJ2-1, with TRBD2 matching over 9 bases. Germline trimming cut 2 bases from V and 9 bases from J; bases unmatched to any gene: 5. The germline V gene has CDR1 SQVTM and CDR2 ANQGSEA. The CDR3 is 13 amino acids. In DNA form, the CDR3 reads TGCAGCGTTGAATCTGGAGCGGGAGGTGAGCAGTTCTTC. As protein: CSVESGAGGEQFF.

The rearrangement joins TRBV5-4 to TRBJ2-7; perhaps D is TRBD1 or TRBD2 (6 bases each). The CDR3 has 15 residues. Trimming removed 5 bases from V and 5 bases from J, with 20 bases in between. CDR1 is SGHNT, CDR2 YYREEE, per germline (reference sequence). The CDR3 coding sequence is TGTGCCAGCAGGGGAGGCACAGGGAATATAGACGAGCAGTACTTC. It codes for CASRGGTGNIDEQYF.

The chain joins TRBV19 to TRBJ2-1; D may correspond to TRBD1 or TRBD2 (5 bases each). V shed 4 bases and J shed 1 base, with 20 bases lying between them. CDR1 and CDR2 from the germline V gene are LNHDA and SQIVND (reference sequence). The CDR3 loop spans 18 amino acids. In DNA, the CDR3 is TGTGCCAGTAGTAAACGGGACGCTAAAAGTCCGTCCTACAATGAGCAGTTCTTC. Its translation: CASSKRDAKSPSYNEQFF.

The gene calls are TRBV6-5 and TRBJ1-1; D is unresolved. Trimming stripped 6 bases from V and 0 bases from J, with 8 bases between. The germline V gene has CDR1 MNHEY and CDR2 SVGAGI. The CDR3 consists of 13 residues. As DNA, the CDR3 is TGTGCCAGCAGGCGGACTATGAACACTGAAGCTTTCTTT. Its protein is CASRRTMNTEAFF.

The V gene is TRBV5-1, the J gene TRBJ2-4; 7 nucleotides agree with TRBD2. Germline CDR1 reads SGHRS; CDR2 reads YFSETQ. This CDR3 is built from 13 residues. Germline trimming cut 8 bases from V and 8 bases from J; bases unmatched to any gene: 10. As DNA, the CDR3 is TGCGCCAGTACACGCGGGGGTGGGGACATTCAGTACTTC. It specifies CASTRGGGDIQYF.

CDR3 sequence (DNA): TGTGCCAGCAGCTTTTGGGATGACGCCACTGAAGCTTTCTTT. This gives the protein CASSFWDDATEAFF. The rearrangement joins TRBV5-5 to TRBJ1-1; D gene unclear. This CDR3 comprises 14 residues. Trimming pared 2 bases from V and 4 bases from J, leaving 12 bases between. Germline V lookup: CDR1 SGHKS, CDR2 YYEKEE (reference sequence).

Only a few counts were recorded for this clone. The CDR3 bases are TGCAGCGTTGGGGGACAGGGGTCTGGTCAGCCCCAGCATTTT. This gives the protein CSVGGQGSGQPQHF. J is TRBJ1-5 and V is TRBV29-1, with TRBD1 identical over 10 bases. Germline lookup yields CDR1 SQVTM and CDR2 ANQGSEA. The junction had 6 bases not matched to a gene; V was cut back by 4 bases and J by 6 bases. CDR3 length equals 14 residues.

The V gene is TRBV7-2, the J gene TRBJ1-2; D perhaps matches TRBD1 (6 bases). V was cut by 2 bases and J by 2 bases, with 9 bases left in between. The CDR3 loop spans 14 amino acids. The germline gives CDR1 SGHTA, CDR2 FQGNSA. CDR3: CASSLPGVNYGYTF. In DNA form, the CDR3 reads TGTGCCAGCAGCTTACCAGGGGTGAACTATGGCTACACCTTC.

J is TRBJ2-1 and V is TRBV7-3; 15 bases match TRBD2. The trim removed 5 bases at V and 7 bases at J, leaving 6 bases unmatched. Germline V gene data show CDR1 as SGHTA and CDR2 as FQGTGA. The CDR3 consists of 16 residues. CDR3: CASSPGLAGGRNEQFF. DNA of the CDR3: TGTGCCAGCAGCCCGGGACTAGCGGGAGGAAGAAATGAGCAGTTCTTC. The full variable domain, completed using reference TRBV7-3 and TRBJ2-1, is GAGVSQTPSNKVTEKGKYVELRCDPISGHTALYWYRQSLGQGPEFLIYFQGTGAADDSGLPNDRFFAVRPEGSVSTLKIQRTERGDSAVYLCASSPGLAGGRNEQFFGPGTRLTVL.

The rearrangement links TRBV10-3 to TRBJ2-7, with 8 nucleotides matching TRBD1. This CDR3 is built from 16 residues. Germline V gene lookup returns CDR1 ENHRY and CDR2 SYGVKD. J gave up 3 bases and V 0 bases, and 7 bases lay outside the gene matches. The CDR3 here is CAISESIGQGLYEQYF. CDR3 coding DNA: TGTGCCATCAGTGAGTCAATAGGACAGGGCCTCTACGAGCAGTACTTC.

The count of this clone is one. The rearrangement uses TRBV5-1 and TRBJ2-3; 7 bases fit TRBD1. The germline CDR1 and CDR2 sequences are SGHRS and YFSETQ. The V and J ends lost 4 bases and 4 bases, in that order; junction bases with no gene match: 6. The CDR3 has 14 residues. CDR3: CASSTRTGADTQYF. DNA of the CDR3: TGCGCCAGCAGCACCCGGACAGGCGCAGATACGCAGTATTTT.

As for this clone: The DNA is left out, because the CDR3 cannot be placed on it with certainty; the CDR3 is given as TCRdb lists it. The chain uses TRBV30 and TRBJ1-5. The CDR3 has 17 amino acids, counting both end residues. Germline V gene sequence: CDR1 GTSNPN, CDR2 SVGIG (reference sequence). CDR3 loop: CAWSVLLSETSNQPQHF.

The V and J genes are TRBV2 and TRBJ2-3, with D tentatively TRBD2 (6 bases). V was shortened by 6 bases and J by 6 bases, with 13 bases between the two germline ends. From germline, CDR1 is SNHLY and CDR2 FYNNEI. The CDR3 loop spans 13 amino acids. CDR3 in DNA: TGTGCCAGCAGGAGGGACTTACCCGATACGCAGTATTTT. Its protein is CASRRDLPDTQYF.

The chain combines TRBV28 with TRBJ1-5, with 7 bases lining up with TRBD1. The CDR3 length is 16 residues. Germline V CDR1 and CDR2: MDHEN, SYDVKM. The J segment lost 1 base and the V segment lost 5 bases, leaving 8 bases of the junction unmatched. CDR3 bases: TGTGCCAGCAGTCTACGACAGGGTCGAAGCAATCAGCCCCAGCATTTT. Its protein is CASSLRQGRSNQPQHF. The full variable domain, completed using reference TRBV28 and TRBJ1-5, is DVKVTQSSRYLVKRTGEKVFLECVQDMDHENMFWYRQDPGLGLRLIYFSYDVKMKEKGDIPEGYSVSREKKERFSLILESASTNQTSMYLCASSLRQGRSNQPQHFGDGTRLSIL.

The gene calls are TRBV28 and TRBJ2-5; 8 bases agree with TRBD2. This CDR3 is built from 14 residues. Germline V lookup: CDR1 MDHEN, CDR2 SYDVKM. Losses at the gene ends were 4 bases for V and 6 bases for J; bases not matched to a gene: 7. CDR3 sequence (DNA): TGTGCCAGCAGTTCTATAGCGGGAACCCAGACCCAGTACTTC. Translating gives CASSSIAGTQTQYF.

The CDR3 loop is CASSKGTSSYEQYF. In nucleotides, the CDR3 is TGTGCCAGCAGCAAAGGGACTAGCAGCTACGAGCAGTACTTC. The chain employs TRBV21-1 and TRBJ2-7; the table's TRBD2 call for D was not verified on the DNA. TRBV21-1 is labeled a pseudogene. The CDR3 has 14 amino acids.

CDR3 nucleotides: TGTGCCAGCAGCGTATACGGGAGTTTCCAAGAGACCCAGTACTTC. It encodes CASSVYGSFQETQYF. The chain recombines TRBV9 with TRBJ2-5; D is perhaps TRBD2 (6 bases). Per the germline V gene, CDR1 is SGDLS and CDR2 is YYNGEE. CDR3 size: 15 residues. Trimming took 1 base from V and 1 from J, leaving 11 bases between them.

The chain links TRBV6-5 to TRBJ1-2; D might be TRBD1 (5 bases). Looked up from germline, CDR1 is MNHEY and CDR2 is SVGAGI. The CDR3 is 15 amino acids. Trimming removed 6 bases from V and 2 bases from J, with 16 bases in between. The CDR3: CASREPSAGNYGYTF. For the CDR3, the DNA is TGTGCCAGCAGGGAACCCTCGGCAGGGAACTATGGCTACACCTTC.

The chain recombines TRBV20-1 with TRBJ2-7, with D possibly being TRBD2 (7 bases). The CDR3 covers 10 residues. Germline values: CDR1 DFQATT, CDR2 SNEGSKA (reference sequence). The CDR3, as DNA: TGCAGGGCTGGGGGGGGGCAGCAGTACTTC. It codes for CRAGGGQQYF.

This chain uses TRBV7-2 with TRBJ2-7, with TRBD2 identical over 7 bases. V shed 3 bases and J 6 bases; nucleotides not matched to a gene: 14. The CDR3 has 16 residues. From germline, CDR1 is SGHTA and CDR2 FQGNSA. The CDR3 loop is CASSFSSGIIYGEQYF. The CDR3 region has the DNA TGTGCCAGCAGCTTCTCGAGCGGGATAATTTACGGCGAGCAGTACTTC.

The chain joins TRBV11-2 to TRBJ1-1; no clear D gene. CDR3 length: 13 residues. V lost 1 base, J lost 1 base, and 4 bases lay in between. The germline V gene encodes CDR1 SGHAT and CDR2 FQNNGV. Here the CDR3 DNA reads TGTGCCAGCAGCTTAGGACAGAACACTGAAGCTTTCTTT. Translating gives CASSLGQNTEAFF.

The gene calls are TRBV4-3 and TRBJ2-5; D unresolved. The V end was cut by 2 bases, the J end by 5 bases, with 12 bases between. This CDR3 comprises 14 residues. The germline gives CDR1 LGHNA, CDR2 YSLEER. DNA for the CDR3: TGCGCCAGCAGCCAACCAGGAGTAAGTGAGACCCAGTACTTC. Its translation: CASSQPGVSETQYF.